These 23 T cell receptor beta chains originate from one sample sequenced in a study of blood T cell repertoires in COVID-19. Method: immunoSEQ multiplex PCR; TCRdb's copy keeps in-frame clones and lacks some. The sample has approximately 67,000 clones, around 90% seen once. The sequenced sample was peripheral blood. The origin of the receptors is a woman older than 75 with acute or convalescent COVID-19.

The V gene is TRBV4-3, the J gene TRBJ2-7; 9 nucleotides align to TRBD2. V shed 0 bases, J shed 6 bases, and the junction held 6 bases outside the gene matches. Germline V gives CDR1 LGHNA, CDR2 YSLEER. CDR3 length equals 15 residues. CDR3: CASSQDIAGAVEQYF. DNA of the CDR3: TGCGCCAGCAGCCAAGATATAGCGGGAGCGGTCGAGCAGTACTTC.

This clone was observed a single time. V gene TRBV9 combines with J gene TRBJ1-5, with a possible D match to TRBD1 (5 bases). The CDR3 totals 15 residues. Germline V lookup: CDR1 SGDLS, CDR2 YYNGEE. V was cut by 0 bases and J by 1 base, with 8 bases left in between. CDR3 protein: CASSVGKGSNQPQHF. CDR3 in DNA: TGTGCCAGCAGCGTAGGTAAGGGGAGCAATCAGCCCCAGCATTTT.

The gene calls are TRBV5-1 and TRBJ2-3, with 10 bases aligning to TRBD2. The J segment lost 4 bases and the V segment lost 4 bases, leaving 9 bases of the junction unmatched. CDR3 length: 16 amino acids. Germline-derived CDR1 and CDR2 are SGHRS and YFSETQ. CDR3 amino acids: CASSPGIAGGADTQYF. CDR3 nucleotides: TGCGCCAGCAGCCCCGGGATAGCGGGGGGCGCAGATACGCAGTATTTT.

The chain links TRBV19 to TRBJ1-5; D call uncertain. The CDR3 consists of 13 residues. The germline gives CDR1 LNHDA, CDR2 SQIVND (reference sequence). V gave up 2 bases and J gave up 4 bases, with 6 bases separating them. CDR3 coding DNA: TGTGCCAGTAGTATAACTTATAATCAGCCCCAGCATTTT. Residues: CASSITYNQPQHF.

J is TRBJ2-7 and V is TRBV18; D gene uncertain. The CDR3 totals 12 residues. V lost 2 bases, J lost 5 bases, and 7 bases lay in between. Per germline, CDR1 KGHSH and CDR2 LQKENI. This chain's CDR3 is CASSPANHEQYF. CDR3 coding DNA: TGTGCCAGCTCACCAGCTAATCACGAGCAGTACTTC.

The sample holds one count of this clone. This chain uses TRBV5-1 with TRBJ2-2; D is perhaps TRBD1 (6 bases). Germline-derived CDR1 and CDR2 are SGHRS and YFSETQ. V was trimmed by 2 bases and J by 4 bases, leaving 6 bases between them. The CDR3 is made up of 13 amino acids. CDR3 sequence reads: CASSLQGTGELFF. In DNA form, the CDR3 reads TGCGCCAGCAGCTTACAGGGCACCGGGGAGCTGTTTTTT.

J is TRBJ2-7 and V is TRBV11-2; the match to TRBD1 covers 10 bases. Germline trimming cut 1 base from V and 5 bases from J; bases unmatched to any gene: 5. The CDR3 length is 15 residues. CDR1 and CDR2 from the germline V gene are SGHAT and FQNNGV. The CDR3 sequence is CASSLAGTGVNEQYF. The CDR3 DNA is TGTGCCAGCAGCTTAGCCGGGACAGGGGTGAACGAGCAGTACTTC.

This chain uses TRBV19 with TRBJ1-5, with D possibly matching TRBD1 (6 bases). Germline V CDR1 and CDR2: LNHDA, SQIVND (reference sequence). The ends were cut back, 3 bases at V and 6 bases at J, with 15 bases in the middle. The CDR3 has 15 amino acids. The CDR3 DNA sequence: TGTGCCAGTAGTATTGTGGGGGCCGCCGGTCAGCCCCAGCATTTT. Residues: CASSIVGAAGQPQHF.

This chain connects TRBV3-1 (or the pseudogene TRBV3-2) to TRBJ2-7, with 11 bases that match TRBD2. The CDR3 sequence is 15 residues long. The junction had 7 bases not matched to a gene; V was cut back by 3 bases and J by 6 bases. Germline loops: CDR1 LGHDT, CDR2 YNNKEL (reference sequence). CDR3 in DNA: TGTGCCAGCAGCCAGCCTAGCGGGAGGACATTCGAGCAGTACTTC. It yields the protein CASSQPSGRTFEQYF.

The chain couples TRBV6-1 to TRBJ1-3, with D perhaps TRBD1 (5 bases). V lost 7 bases, J lost 3 bases, and 19 bases lay in between. The CDR3 spans 16 residues. The germline V gene encodes CDR1 MNHNS and CDR2 SASEGT. This CDR3 reads CASNDGLGAGGNTIYF. CDR3 nucleotide sequence: TGTGCCAGCAATGACGGGCTAGGGGCAGGTGGAAACACCATATATTTT.

The chain employs TRBV2 and TRBJ2-5; 7 bases fit TRBD1. CDR1 is SNHLY, CDR2 FYNNEI, per germline. The CDR3 spans 13 residues. J lost 7 bases, V lost 5 bases, and 7 bases had no gene match. CDR3 bases: TGTGCCAGCAGTTTTGACAGGGATGGGACCCAGTACTTC. It specifies CASSFDRDGTQYF.

This clone was found a few times. The chain employs TRBV18 and TRBJ2-7, with D perhaps matching TRBD2 (6 bases). The CDR3 covers 14 residues. Germline CDR1 is KGHSH and CDR2 is LQKENI. Trimming took 1 base from V and 6 from J, leaving 13 bases between them. The CDR3, as DNA: TGTGCCAGCTCACCACAAAGAGGAGGGCTCGAGCAGTACTTC. Translated: CASSPQRGGLEQYF.

As to this clone: Sequence at one end of the junction differs from germline and may be a read error. The chain carries TRBV3-1 (or the pseudogene TRBV3-2) and TRBJ2-5; D ambiguous. The CDR3 sequence is 15 residues long. Germline V gene data show CDR1 as LGHDT and CDR2 as YNNKEL (reference sequence). CDR3 in DNA: TGTGCCAGCAGCCCCGGAAGGAGTATCCAAGGGACCCAGTACTTC. Translating it yields CASSPGRSIQGTQYF.

The chain has TRBV28 and TRBJ1-2; 12 bases match TRBD1. The CDR3 extends over 15 amino acids. Trimming at V came to 2 bases and at J to 7 bases, leaving 5 bases not matched to a gene. The V gene's germline CDR1 is MDHEN and CDR2 SYDVKM. CDR3 nucleotides: TGTGCCAGCAGTTTACCGGGGACAGGGGGCGCTGGCTACACCTTC. It encodes CASSLPGTGGAGYTF.

This clone was observed a single time. This rearrangement joins TRBV19 to TRBJ1-5; 7 bases agree with TRBD1. Germline CDR1 and CDR2: LNHDA and SQIVND (reference sequence). Trimming cost V 2 bases and J 3 bases; bases outside gene matches: 10. The CDR3 is 17 residues long. Written as DNA, the CDR3 is TGTGCCAGTAGTATATCCTCTGGGACAGCCTACAATCAGCCCCAGCATTTT. Its translation: CASSISSGTAYNQPQHF.

This chain uses TRBV2 with TRBJ1-2; tentative D call: TRBD1 (5 bases). From germline, CDR1 is SNHLY and CDR2 FYNNEI. Trimming removed 4 bases at V and 5 bases at J, with 17 bases between. This CDR3 contains 15 residues. This CDR3 is CASSVGRGGVYGYTF. The CDR3 bases are TGTGCCAGCAGTGTGGGTCGGGGCGGGGTATATGGCTACACCTTC. Combining the CDR3 with reference TRBV2 and TRBJ1-2 gives the whole variable domain EPEVTQTPSHQVTQMGQEVILRCVPISNHLYFYWYRQILGQKVEFLVSFYNNEISEKSEIFDDQFSVERPDGSNFTLKIRSTKLEDSAMYFCASSVGRGGVYGYTFGSGTRLTVV.

The chain has TRBV14 and TRBJ2-2; 8 bases align to TRBD1. J was trimmed by 8 bases and V by 4 bases; bases with no gene match: 6. The germline V gene has CDR1 SGHDN and CDR2 FVKESK. This CDR3 has 14 residues. CDR3: CASSLLRTGGELFF. For the CDR3, the DNA is TGTGCCAGCAGCCTACTTCGGACAGGGGGGGAGCTGTTTTTT.

This clone was observed a single time. The chain has TRBV30 and TRBJ2-5; 12 bases align to TRBD2. The CDR3 has 16 amino acids. Germline CDR1 is GTSNPN and CDR2 is SVGIG (reference sequence). V gave up 1 base and J gave up 5 bases; unmatched junction bases: 8. The CDR3 bases are TGTGCCTGGAGTGGACTAGCGGGAGTTGTAGGGGAGACCCAGTACTTC. It is translated as CAWSGLAGVVGETQYF.

This clone was detected once. This chain uses TRBV24-1 with TRBJ2-1; perhaps TRBD2 as D (7 bases). The germline V gene encodes CDR1 KGHDR and CDR2 SFDVKD. Deletions cut 5 bases from V and 6 bases from J, with 13 bases between. CDR3 length equals 14 residues. The CDR3 reads CATSAGGAFNEQFF. CDR3 in DNA: TGTGCCACCAGTGCGGGGGGCGCCTTCAATGAGCAGTTCTTC.

The V and J genes are TRBV5-4 and TRBJ2-5, with 8 bases fitting TRBD1. J was trimmed by 5 bases and V by 4 bases; bases with no gene match: 7. CDR3 length equals 14 residues. CDR1 and CDR2 (germline): SGHNT, YYREEE (reference sequence). The CDR3 DNA reads as TGTGCCAGCAGCCCGCGGACAGGGCAGGAGACCCAGTACTTC. It encodes CASSPRTGQETQYF.

J is TRBJ1-6 and V is TRBV10-3; perhaps TRBD1 as D (6 bases). V lost 6 bases and J lost 8, with 14 bases in between. The germline V gene encodes CDR1 ENHRY and CDR2 SYGVKD. This CDR3 contains 14 residues. The CDR3 DNA reads TGTGCCATCAGCTGGGGGACACACGATTCACCCCTCCACTTT. Translation gives CAISWGTHDSPLHF.

The rearrangement links TRBV12-3 or TRBV12-4 to TRBJ2-1; no clear D. CDR3 length: 13 residues. Trimming left V 3 bases short and J 10 bases short, with 13 bases between. In DNA, the CDR3 is TGTGCCAGCAGTTTTTTTGGCCGAAACGAGCAGTTCTTC. Translating it yields CASSFFGRNEQFF.

The chain is built from TRBV7-2 and TRBJ2-1, with 9 nucleotides matching TRBD2. The CDR3 is made up of 16 amino acids. The junction had 10 bases not matched to a gene; V was cut back by 5 bases and J by 5 bases. The germline CDR1 and CDR2 sequences are SGHTA and FQGNSA. The CDR3 region has the DNA TGTGCCAGCAGCCCCGGACTAGCGAGAGGGAACAATGAGCAGTTCTTC. This translates into CASSPGLARGNNEQFF.